The following is a T cell receptor (beta chain) sequence with its context. Germline V CDR1 and CDR2: SGHRS, YFSETQ. This CDR3 comprises 15 residues. The V gene end was trimmed by 1 base and the J gene end by 2 bases; junction bases not matched to a gene: 5. This sample is part of a study of blood T cell repertoires in COVID-19. About the study: The United States, Italy and Spain were the sources of the acute and convalescent COVID-19 samples. Sources were T cells, B-cell-depleted T cells, or PBMCs; the material itself was cDNA or gDNA.

Methods used by the authors: By means of reference gene primer amplification, nucleated cell counts were estimated. Here immunoSEQ multiplex PCR was the method, and the copy in TCRdb shows in-frame clones only, minus some. For V, J and clone size, that table is used; D and trimming come from the DNA. The data hold a few hundred thousand clones, with about 80% observed a single time. The genes are TRBV5-1 and TRBJ2-7; TRBD2 aligns across 8 bases. The receptor was isolated from a human donor in a cohort sampled during active COVID-19. The material sequenced was peripheral blood. CDR3 sequence (DNA): TGCGCCAGCAGCTTGTTCACTAGCGGAACCTACGAGCAGTACTTC. Protein: CASSLFTSGTYEQYF. Together with reference TRBV5-1 and TRBJ2-7, the CDR3 gives the full variable domain: KAGVTQTPRYLIKTRGQQVTLSCSPISGHRSVSWYQQTPGQGLQFLFEYFSETQRNKGNFPGRFSGRQFSNSRSEMNVSTLELGDSALYLCASSLFTSGTYEQYFGPGTRLTVT.